This TCR beta chain was identified during a study of cytomegalovirus exposure and HLA in healthy donors. PCR used 60 Vbeta primers and 13 Jbeta primers. Only in-frame clones appear in the TCRdb table, and some are missing; sequencing was by immunoSEQ multiplex PCR. Of around 140,000 clones in the sample, around three fifths were seen once. At the time of sampling, donors were nominally healthy, though unrecorded immune exposures were likely. J gave up 8 bases and V 6 bases, and 9 bases lay outside the gene matches. CDR1 KGHSH and CDR2 LQKENI come from the germline V gene. This CDR3 contains 16 residues. This clone was counted a single time.

The sequence came from a middle-aged woman in good health and CMV-seronegative. This chain connects TRBV18 to TRBJ2-1, with 14 bases identical to TRBD2. Sequencing used PBMCs. Here the CDR3 DNA reads TGTGCCAGCTCCCCAATGGGACTAGCGGGGGTCGATGAGCAGTTCTTC. This encodes CASSPMGLAGVDEQFF.